This TCR beta chain was recovered during a study of beta chain features in type 1 diabetes. Expressed TCRB transcripts were sequenced, since all the RNA that had been isolated was reverse transcribed. Only in-frame clones appear in the TCRdb table, and some are missing; sequencing was by immunoSEQ multiplex PCR. This table has fewer than 350,000 clones, 7.5% to 9.5% appearing once. CDR3 length: 14 amino acids. The V segment lost 5 bases and the J segment 3 bases; nucleotides outside the gene matches: 6. Germline CDR1 and CDR2: MNHNS and SASEGT. One heparinised blood draw averaging roughly 100 mL was given by each donor. CD45RO/CCR7/CD25/CD127/CD95/CD27 sorting isolated CD4+ naive, central memory, regulatory and stem cell-like memory cells.

This TCR came from a woman younger than 30 in good health. What was sequenced was central memory CD4+ T cells from blood. The chain employs TRBV6-1 and TRBJ1-1; TRBD1 matches at 7 bases. CDR3 DNA sequence: TGTGCCAGCAGTAGCCCCCAGGGGGACACTGAAGCTTTCTTT. This translates into CASSSPQGDTEAFF.